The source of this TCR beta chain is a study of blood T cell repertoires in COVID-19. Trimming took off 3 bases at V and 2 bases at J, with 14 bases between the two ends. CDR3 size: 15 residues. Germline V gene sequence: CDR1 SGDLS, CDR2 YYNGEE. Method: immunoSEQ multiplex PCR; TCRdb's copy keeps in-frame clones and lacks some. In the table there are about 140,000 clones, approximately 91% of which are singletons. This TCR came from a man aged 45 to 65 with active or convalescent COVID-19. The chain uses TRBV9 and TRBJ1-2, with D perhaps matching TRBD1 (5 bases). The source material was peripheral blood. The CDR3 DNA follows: TGTGCCAGCAGCGGGTCGGCGGGACGGAACTATGGCTACACCTTC. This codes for CASSGSAGRNYGYTF.